This T cell receptor beta chain originates from a study of shared clonotypes between healthy human individuals. Study findings and constraints: Against clonotypes common to all four donors, non-shared ones had lower generation probabilities. Among donors, sharing of clonotypes was expected to be affected by sequencing depth.

Memory CD4+ cells were the fraction left after CD45RA+ naive selection. The CDR3 consists of 15 residues. Per germline, CDR1 MNHEY and CDR2 SVGAGI. V was trimmed by 5 bases and J by 3 bases, leaving 13 bases between them. With respect to this clone: What it recognizes is unknown.

TCRdb's table, derived via immunoSEQ multiplex PCR, lists solely in-frame clones and lacks some. This table holds approximately 1.4 million clones, 98% found once. This receptor was taken from a man aged 25-40 years in good health. Sequencing input: naive CD4+ T cells sorted from blood. Specified subset: CD45RA+ positively selected. The V gene is TRBV6-5, the J gene TRBJ2-2; unclear D gene. The CDR3 reads CASSVGASDTGELFF. CDR3 in DNA: TGTGCCAGCAGTGTGGGTGCAAGCGACACCGGGGAGCTGTTTTTT.